What follows are 18 T cell receptor beta chains derived from one specimen sequenced in a study of T cells expressing NK-cell markers. TCRdb re-called the 5' RACE reads; one entry per CDR3 protein, DNA not given. The repertoire table contains some 440,000 distinct CDR3 sequences. The specimen sequenced was blood T cells: a sorted CD56 or NKG2C T cell subset, CD4+ or CD8+ T cells, or bulk PBMC T cells (not recorded which). The receptor source for this set is a woman between 50 and 59 years old in good health.

The genes are TRBV5-1 and TRBJ2-1; with no DNA, the TCRdb D assignment of TRBD2 cannot be verified. This CDR3 is 14 amino acids long. Germline CDR1 reads SGHRS; CDR2 reads YFSETQ. The CDR3 protein is CASSWTSGRGEQFF.

The chain uses TRBV20-1 and TRBJ2-2; the D call from TCRdb, TRBD2, cannot be confirmed without DNA. The germline CDR1 and CDR2 sequences are DFQATT and SNEGSKA (reference sequence). There are 12 residues in the CDR3. CDR3 sequence: CSARTSHGELFF.

The chain couples TRBV20-1 to TRBJ2-3; without DNA, the TCRdb call of TRBD2 cannot be checked. This CDR3 has 14 amino acids. Germline V gives CDR1 DFQATT, CDR2 SNEGSKA (reference sequence). The CDR3: CSARGENSADTQYF.

The rearrangement links TRBV29-1 to TRBJ2-1; no DNA is available, so the TRBD1 call from TCRdb remains unchecked. The CDR3 contains 15 residues. The germline gives CDR1 SQVTM, CDR2 ANQGSEA. The CDR3 loop reads CSVGPGTGRLNEQFF.

The rearrangement uses TRBV4-1 and TRBJ1-2; the D gene TCRdb calls, TRBD1, cannot be checked with no DNA. Looked up from germline, CDR1 is MGHRA and CDR2 is YSYEKL. The CDR3 extends over 18 amino acids. CDR3 amino acids: CASSQVQGQGTKIYGYTF.

V usage is TRBV20-1 and J usage is TRBJ2-7; the TCRdb D gene call, TRBD2, has no DNA to confirm it. This CDR3 has 13 residues. Germline lookup yields CDR1 DFQATT and CDR2 SNEGSKA (reference sequence). CDR3 amino acids: CSAVLAGVEEQYF.

The J gene is TRBJ2-3, the V gene TRBV10-3; TCRdb selects TRBD2, and the lack of DNA leaves this call unchecked. CDR3 length: 15 residues. Germline V gives CDR1 ENHRY, CDR2 SYGVKD. The CDR3 region is CAISDLVLAEEAQYF.

The rearrangement joins TRBV12-3 or TRBV12-4 to TRBJ2-5; TCRdb selects TRBD1, and the lack of DNA leaves this call unchecked. The CDR3 totals 14 residues. The CDR3 spells CASSPEGMGETQYF.

V gene TRBV27 combines with J gene TRBJ2-3; TCRdb designates TRBD2, a call that cannot be tested without DNA. CDR1 is MNHEY, CDR2 SMNVEV, per germline (reference sequence). The CDR3 spans 16 residues. The CDR3 loop is CASGGLEGLPPDTQYF.

The gene calls are TRBV6-1 and TRBJ1-1. The CDR3 extends over 12 amino acids. Germline CDR1 reads MNHNS; CDR2 reads SASEGT. The chain's CDR3 is CASSKGEQKAFF.

The chain uses TRBV2 and TRBJ1-6. CDR1 and CDR2 (germline): SNHLY, FYNNEI. CDR3 length equals 15 residues. CDR3: CASSEVRMGNSPLHF.

This chain uses TRBV6-2 or TRBV6-3 with TRBJ1-2; the TRBD1 assignment by TCRdb is unverifiable without DNA. CDR1 MNHEY and CDR2 SVGEGT come from the germline V gene. The CDR3 is 14 residues long. The CDR3 here is CASSYGGRGPGYTF.

V usage is TRBV3-1 and J usage is TRBJ1-1; the D gene TCRdb calls, TRBD1, cannot be checked with no DNA. Germline-derived CDR1 and CDR2 are LGHDT and YNNKEL (reference sequence). The CDR3 loop spans 14 amino acids. The CDR3 spells CASSPRGRSTEAFF. Combining the CDR3 with reference TRBV3-1 and TRBJ1-1 gives the whole variable domain DTAVSQTPKYLVTQMGNDKSIKCEQNLGHDTMYWYKQDSKKFLKIMFSYNNKELIINETVPNRFSPKSPDKAHLNLHINSLELGDSAVYFCASSPRGRSTEAFFGQGTRLTVV.

This chain joins TRBV3-1 and TRBJ2-2; TCRdb's D call, TRBD2, is unchecked because there is no DNA. This CDR3 is built from 17 residues. Germline loops: CDR1 LGHDT, CDR2 YNNKEL (reference sequence). This chain's CDR3 is CASNLAGGPSNTGELFF.

V gene TRBV5-1 combines with J gene TRBJ1-1. The CDR3 spans 17 residues. Germline assignment: CDR1 SGHRS and CDR2 YFSETQ. CDR3 region: CASSSGQPIPMNTEAFF.

The chain is built from TRBV4-1 and TRBJ2-7; checking the TCRdb D call of TRBD1 is not possible without DNA. This CDR3 is built from 16 residues. The V gene's germline CDR1 is MGHRA and CDR2 YSYEKL. The CDR3 region is CASSQGRDRGRYEQYF.

This chain links TRBV19 with TRBJ1-1. The CDR3 totals 14 residues. Germline V gene lookup returns CDR1 LNHDA and CDR2 SQIVND (reference sequence). CDR3 sequence: CASSHRGMNTEAFF.

The chain carries TRBV6-1 and TRBJ1-4; no DNA is available, so the TRBD1 call from TCRdb remains unchecked. This CDR3 comprises 14 residues. The germline V gene has CDR1 MNHNS and CDR2 SASEGT. The CDR3 region is CASGRQESNEKLFF.